This T cell receptor beta chain was observed in a study of ipilimumab plus nivolumab after autologous stem cell transplantation. Study background: A median of roughly eight nivolumab and 4 or 5 ipilimumab doses were given.

Ipilimumab, 1 mg/kg, started 14 to 28 days after autologous transplant. Dosing: nivolumab 3 mg/kg IV, weeks 1, 4, 7, 10, then every two weeks to week 26. Profiling relied on immunoSEQ multiplex PCR, and the TCRdb table lists in-frame clones only, not all of them. The table records some 45,000 clones, approximately 91% of them present only once. V gave up 0 bases and J gave up 2 bases, with 13 bases separating them. In germline, CDR1 is SGHTA, CDR2 FQGNSA. This CDR3 region has 16 residues. V gene TRBV7-2 combines with J gene TRBJ2-5; D gene unclear. The sample was PBMCs, taken in a trial of ipilimumab plus nivolumab as post-transplant consolidation. The receptor comes from a male donor with multiple myeloma. The CDR3 coding sequence is TGTGCCAGCAGCTTAGCGGCCACCCTCGCTCAAGAGACCCAGTACTTC. It encodes CASSLAATLAQETQYF.